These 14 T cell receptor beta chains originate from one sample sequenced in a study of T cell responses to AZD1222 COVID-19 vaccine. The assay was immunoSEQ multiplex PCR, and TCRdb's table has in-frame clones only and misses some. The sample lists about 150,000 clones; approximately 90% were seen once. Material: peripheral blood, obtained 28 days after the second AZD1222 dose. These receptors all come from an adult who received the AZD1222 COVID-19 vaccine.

CDR3 sequence: CASSTGGENTIYF. The CDR3 bases are TGTGCCAGCAGTACAGGGGGCGAAAACACCATATATTTT. V is TRBV13 and J is TRBJ1-3, with 9 nucleotides matching TRBD1. The CDR3 is 13 amino acids. Germline CDR1 and CDR2: PRHDT and FYEKMQ (reference sequence). V lost 6 bases and J lost 6; bases outside the gene matches: 3.

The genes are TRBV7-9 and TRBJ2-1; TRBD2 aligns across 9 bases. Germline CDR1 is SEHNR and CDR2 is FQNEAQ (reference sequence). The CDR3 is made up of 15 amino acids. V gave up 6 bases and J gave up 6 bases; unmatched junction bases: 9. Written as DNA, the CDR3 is TGTGCCAGCAGGGGCGCGGGGGGGCCTCTCAATGAGCAGTTCTTC. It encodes CASRGAGGPLNEQFF. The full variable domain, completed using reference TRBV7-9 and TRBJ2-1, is DTGVSQNPRHKITKRGQNVTFRCDPISEHNRLYWYRQTLGQGPEFLTYFQNEAQLEKSRLLSDRFSAERPKGSFSTLEIQRTEQGDSAMYLCASRGAGGPLNEQFFGPGTRLTVL.

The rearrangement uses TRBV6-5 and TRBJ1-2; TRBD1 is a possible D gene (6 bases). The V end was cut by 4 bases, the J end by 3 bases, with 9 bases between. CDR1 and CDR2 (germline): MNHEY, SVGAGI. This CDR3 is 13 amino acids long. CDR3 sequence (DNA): TGTGCCAGCAGTTTCCGACAGGACTATGGCTACACCTTC. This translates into CASSFRQDYGYTF.

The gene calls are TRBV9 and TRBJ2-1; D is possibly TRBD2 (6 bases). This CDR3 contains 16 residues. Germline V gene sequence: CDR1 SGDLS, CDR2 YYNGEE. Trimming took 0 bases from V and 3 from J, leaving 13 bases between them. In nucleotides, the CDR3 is TGTGCCAGCAGCGTAGGGGTGGGGAGGCACTACAATGAGCAGTTCTTC. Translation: CASSVGVGRHYNEQFF.

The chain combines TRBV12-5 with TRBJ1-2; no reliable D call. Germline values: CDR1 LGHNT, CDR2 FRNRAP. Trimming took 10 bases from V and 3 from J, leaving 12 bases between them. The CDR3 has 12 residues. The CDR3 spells CATADGYYGYTF. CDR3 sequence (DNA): TGTGCTACCGCGGACGGATACTATGGCTACACCTTC. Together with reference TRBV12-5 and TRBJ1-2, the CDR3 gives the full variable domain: DARVTQTPRHKVTEMGQEVTMRCQPILGHNTVFWYRQTMMQGLELLAYFRNRAPLDDSGMPKDRFSAEMPDATLATLKIQPSEPRDSAVYFCATADGYYGYTFGSGTRLTVV.

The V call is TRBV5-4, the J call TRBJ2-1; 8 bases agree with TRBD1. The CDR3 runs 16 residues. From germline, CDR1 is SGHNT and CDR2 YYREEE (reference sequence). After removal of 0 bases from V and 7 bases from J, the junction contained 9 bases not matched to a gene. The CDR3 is CASSLGQGAGRNEQFF. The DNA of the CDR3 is TGTGCCAGCAGCTTGGGCCAGGGGGCGGGTCGAAATGAGCAGTTCTTC.

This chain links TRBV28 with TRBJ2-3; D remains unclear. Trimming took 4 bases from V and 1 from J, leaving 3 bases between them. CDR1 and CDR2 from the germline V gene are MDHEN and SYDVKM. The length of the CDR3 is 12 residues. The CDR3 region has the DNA TGTGCCAGCAGTTCAGGCACAGATACGCAGTATTTT. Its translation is CASSSGTDTQYF.

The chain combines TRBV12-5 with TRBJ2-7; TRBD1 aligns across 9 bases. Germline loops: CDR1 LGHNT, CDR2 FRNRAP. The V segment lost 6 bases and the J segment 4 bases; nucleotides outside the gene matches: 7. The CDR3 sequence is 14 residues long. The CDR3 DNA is TGTGCTAGTGGCCAGACAGGGGGACCTTACGAGCAGTACTTC. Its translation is CASGQTGGPYEQYF.

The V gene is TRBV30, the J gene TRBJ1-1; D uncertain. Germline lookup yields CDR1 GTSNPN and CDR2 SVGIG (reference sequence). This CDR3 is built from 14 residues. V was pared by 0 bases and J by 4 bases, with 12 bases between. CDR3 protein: CAWSVGREGTEAFF. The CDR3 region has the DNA TGTGCCTGGAGTGTAGGGCGGGAGGGCACTGAAGCTTTCTTT.

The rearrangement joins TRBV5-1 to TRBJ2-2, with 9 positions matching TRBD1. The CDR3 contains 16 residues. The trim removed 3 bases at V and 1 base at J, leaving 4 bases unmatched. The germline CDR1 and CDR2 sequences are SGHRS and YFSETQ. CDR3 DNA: TGCGCCAGCAGCTACCAGGGACAGGGGAACACCGGGGAGCTGTTTTTT. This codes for CASSYQGQGNTGELFF. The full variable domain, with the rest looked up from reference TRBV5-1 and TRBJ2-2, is KAGVTQTPRYLIKTRGQQVTLSCSPISGHRSVSWYQQTPGQGLQFLFEYFSETQRNKGNFPGRFSGRQFSNSRSEMNVSTLELGDSALYLCASSYQGQGNTGELFFGEGSRLTVL.

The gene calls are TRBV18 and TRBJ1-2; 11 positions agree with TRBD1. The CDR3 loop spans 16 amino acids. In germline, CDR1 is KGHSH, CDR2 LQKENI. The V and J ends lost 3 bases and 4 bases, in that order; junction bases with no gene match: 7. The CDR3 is CASSPLDRGLSYGYTF. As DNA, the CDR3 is TGTGCCAGCTCACCGCTGGACAGGGGGCTTAGCTATGGCTACACCTTC. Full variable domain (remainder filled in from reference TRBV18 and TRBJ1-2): NAGVMQNPRHLVRRRGQEARLRCSPMKGHSHVYWYRQLPEEGLKFMVYLQKENIIDESGMPKERFSAEFPKEGPSILRIQQVVRGDSAAYFCASSPLDRGLSYGYTFGSGTRLTVV.

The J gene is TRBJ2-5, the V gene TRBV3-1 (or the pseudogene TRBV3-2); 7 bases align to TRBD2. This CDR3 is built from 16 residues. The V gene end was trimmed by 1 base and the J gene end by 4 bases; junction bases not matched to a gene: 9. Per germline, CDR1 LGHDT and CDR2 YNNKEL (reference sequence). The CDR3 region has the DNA TGTGCCAGCAGCCAAGGCACGGGGGGAATCGGAGAGACCCAGTACTTC. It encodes CASSQGTGGIGETQYF.

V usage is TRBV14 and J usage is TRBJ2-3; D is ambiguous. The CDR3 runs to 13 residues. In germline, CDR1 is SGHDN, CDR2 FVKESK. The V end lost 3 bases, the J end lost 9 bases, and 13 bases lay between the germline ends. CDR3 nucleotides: TGTGCCAGCAGCCAGTCTGGGTTCAGCACGCAGTATTTT. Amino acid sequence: CASSQSGFSTQYF. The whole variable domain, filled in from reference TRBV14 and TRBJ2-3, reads EAGVTQFPSHSVIEKGQTVTLRCDPISGHDNLYWYRRVMGKEIKFLLHFVKESKQDESGMPNNRFLAERTGGTYSTLKVQPAELEDSGVYFCASSQSGFSTQYFGPGTRLTVL.

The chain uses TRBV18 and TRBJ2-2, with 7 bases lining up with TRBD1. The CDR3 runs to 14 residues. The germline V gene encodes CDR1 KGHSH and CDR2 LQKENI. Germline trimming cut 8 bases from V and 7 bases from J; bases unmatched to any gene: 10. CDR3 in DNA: TGTGCCAGCGAGAAGACAGGGTCTGGCGGGGAGCTGTTTTTT. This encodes CASEKTGSGGELFF.